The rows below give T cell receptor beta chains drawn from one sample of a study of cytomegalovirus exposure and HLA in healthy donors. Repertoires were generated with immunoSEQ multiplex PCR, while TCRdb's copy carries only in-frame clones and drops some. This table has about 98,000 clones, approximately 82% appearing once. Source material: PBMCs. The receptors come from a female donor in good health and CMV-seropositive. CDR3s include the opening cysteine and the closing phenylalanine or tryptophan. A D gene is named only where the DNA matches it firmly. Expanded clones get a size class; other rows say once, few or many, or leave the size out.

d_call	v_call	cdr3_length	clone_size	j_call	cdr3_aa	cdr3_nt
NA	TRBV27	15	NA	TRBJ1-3	CASSLGLGGGNTIYF	TGTGCCAGCAGTTTGGGGCTTGGGGGGGGAAACACCATATATTTT
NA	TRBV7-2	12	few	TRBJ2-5	CASSSLQETQYF	TGTGCCAGCAGCTCCCTGCAAGAGACCCAGTACTTC
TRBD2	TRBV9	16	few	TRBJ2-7	CASSVGPTSGGYEQYF	TGTGCCAGCAGCGTTGGGCCCACTAGCGGGGGGTACGAGCAGTACTTC
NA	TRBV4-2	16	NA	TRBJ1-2	CASSQGAQTANYGYTF	TGTGCCAGCAGCCAAGGGGCACAGACCGCTAACTATGGCTACACCTTC
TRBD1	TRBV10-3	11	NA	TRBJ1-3	CAMTGGNTIYF	TGTGCCATGACAGGGGGAAACACCATATATTTT
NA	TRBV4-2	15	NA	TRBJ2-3	CASSQAHAGWDTQYF	TGTGCCAGCAGCCAAGCCCATGCGGGTTGGGATACGCAGTATTTT
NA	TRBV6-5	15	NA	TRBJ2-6	CASSYSPGGANVLTF	TGTGCCAGCAGTTACTCGCCCGGTGGGGCCAACGTCCTGACTTTC
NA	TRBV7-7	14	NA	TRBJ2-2	CASSLLDSTGELFF	TGTGCTAGCAGCTTACTTGACTCCACCGGGGAGCTGTTTTTT
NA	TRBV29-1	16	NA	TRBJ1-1	CSVGQWRHLGGTEAFF	TGCAGCGTTGGGCAATGGCGACACTTGGGGGGCACTGAAGCTTTCTTT
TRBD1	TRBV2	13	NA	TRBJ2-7	CASSRQGAYEQYF	TGTGCCAGCAGTAGACAGGGGGCCTACGAGCAGTACTTC
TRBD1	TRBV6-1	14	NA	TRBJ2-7	CASTRGQGVYEQYF	TGTGCCAGCACCCGAGGACAGGGGGTGTACGAGCAGTACTTC
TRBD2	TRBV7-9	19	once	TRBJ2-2	CASSLRRGGAPKPTGELFF	TGTGCCAGCAGCTTACGGCGCGGGGGGGCCCCAAAGCCCACCGGGGAGCTGTTTTTT
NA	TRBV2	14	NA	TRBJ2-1	CATFSPGTNNEQFF	TGTGCCACCTTCTCGCCCGGGACAAACAATGAGCAGTTCTTC
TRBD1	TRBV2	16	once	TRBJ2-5	CASSEGTGEYQETQYF	TGTGCCAGCAGTGAAGGGACAGGGGAGTACCAAGAGACCCAGTACTTC
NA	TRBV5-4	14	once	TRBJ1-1	CASSLGVQDTEAFF	TGTGCCAGCAGCTTGGGGGTCCAGGACACTGAAGCTTTCTTT
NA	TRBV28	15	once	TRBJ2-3	CASSIGGPSTDTQYF	TGTGCCAGCAGTATAGGCGGTCCTAGCACAGATACGCAGTATTTT
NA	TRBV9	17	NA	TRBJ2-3	CASSVAAPEGGTDTQYF	TGTGCCAGCAGCGTAGCCGCCCCGGAGGGTGGCACAGATACGCAGTATTTT
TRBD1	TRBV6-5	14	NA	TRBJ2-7	CASSNYRQGDEQYF	TGTGCCAGCAGTAATTACCGACAGGGGGACGAGCAGTACTTC
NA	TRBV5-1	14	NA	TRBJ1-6	CASSLTGPNSPLHF	TGCGCCAGCAGCCTCACAGGGCCGAATTCACCCCTCCACTTT
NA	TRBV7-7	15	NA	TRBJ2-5	CASSLLGAGSETQYF	TGTGCTAGCAGCTTATTAGGGGCGGGATCGGAGACCCAGTACTTC
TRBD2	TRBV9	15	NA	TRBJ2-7	CASSVGGGGTYEQYF	TGTGCCAGCAGCGTAGGAGGCGGGGGGACCTACGAGCAGTACTTC
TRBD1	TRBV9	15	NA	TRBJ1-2	CASSAWDRDDYGYTF	TGTGCCAGCAGCGCCTGGGACAGGGATGACTATGGCTACACCTTC
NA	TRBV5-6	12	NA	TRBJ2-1	CASSLGQNEQFF	TGTGCCAGCAGCTTGGGTCAGAATGAGCAGTTCTTC
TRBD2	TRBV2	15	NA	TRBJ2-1	CASLSGRGGHNEQFF	TGTGCCAGCCTTAGCGGGAGGGGGGGGCACAATGAGCAGTTCTTC
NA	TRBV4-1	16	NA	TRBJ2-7	CASSQALTGLNYEQYF	TGCGCCAGCAGCCAAGCCCTCACCGGACTGAACTACGAGCAGTACTTC
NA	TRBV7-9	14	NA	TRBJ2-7	CASSFSAEFYEQYF	TGTGCCAGCAGCTTTAGCGCCGAATTCTACGAGCAGTACTTC
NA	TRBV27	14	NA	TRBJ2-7	CASSFDREAYEQYF	TGTGCCAGCAGTTTCGACAGGGAGGCCTACGAGCAGTACTTC